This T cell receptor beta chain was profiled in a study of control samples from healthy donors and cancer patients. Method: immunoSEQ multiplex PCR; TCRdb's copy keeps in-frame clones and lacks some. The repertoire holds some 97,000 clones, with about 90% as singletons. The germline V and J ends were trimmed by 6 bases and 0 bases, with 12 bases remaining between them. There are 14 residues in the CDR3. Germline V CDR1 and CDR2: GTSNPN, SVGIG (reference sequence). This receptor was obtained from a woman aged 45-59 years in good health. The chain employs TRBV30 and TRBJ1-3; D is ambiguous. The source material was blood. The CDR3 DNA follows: TGTGCCTGTCTCTCCCGCATCTCTGGAAACACCATATATTTT. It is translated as CACLSRISGNTIYF.